A selection of T cell receptor beta chains follows, all from one sample in a study of metastatic and nonmetastatic thyroid tumors. TCRdb used MiXCR to call clones anew from the PCR reads. The repertoire consists of 35,000 to 50,000 clones, with less than 3.5% occurring once and the leading ten covering more than 8.5%. Sequences were obtained from blood. These receptors came from a female donor with papillary thyroid cancer or a benign thyroid nodule (not recorded which). Some clones in this sample may be carry-over from other donors' samples. Each CDR3 is given with its conserved first and last residue.

>TRBV6-1|TRBJ2-3
CANREGRTDTQYF
>TRBV6-1|TRBJ1-6
CASTSTEAGAPLHF
>TRBV5-1|TRBJ2-5
CASRQVGGVSQETQYF
>TRBV9|TRBJ2-3
CASSPLGGLTSTDTQYF
>TRBV5-1|TRBJ2-1
CASSPSSSYNEQFF
>TRBV5-1|TRBJ2-1
CASSLAGSSYNEQFF
>TRBV6-1|TRBJ2-5
CASSGGSEAETQYF
>TRBV27|TRBJ2-7
CASSSPSSGTYEQYF
>TRBV24-1|TRBJ2-2
CATSDPGLAGVNTGELFF
>TRBV27|TRBJ2-7
CASSPRLAGGRYEQYF
>TRBV30|TRBJ1-1
CAWRAGHKNTEAFF
>TRBV6-1|TRBJ2-1
CASSGETVGQFF
>TRBV6-1|TRBJ1-2
CASSYGAGGNYGYTF
>TRBV5-4|TRBJ2-1
CASSLELAGADEQFF
>TRBV5-1|TRBJ2-1
CASSPGLDIGEQFF
>TRBV10-3|TRBJ2-7
CAISGSGYEQYF
>TRBV18|TRBJ2-7
CASSPTSGSQEQYF
>TRBV5-8|TRBJ2-1
CASSLEGSLYNEQFF
>TRBV6-1|TRBJ1-5
CASREQGSQPQHF
>TRBV5-1|TRBJ2-1
CASSLRPLDTQFF
>TRBV28|TRBJ1-1
CASGSGPMNTEAFF
>TRBV6-1|TRBJ1-2
CASSRGRVNYGYTF
>TRBV9|TRBJ2-7
CASSVGTSGSYEQYF
>TRBV27|TRBJ2-3
CASSFRTSGGINTQYF
>TRBV5-4|TRBJ1-2
CASSLLSGGNYGYTF
>TRBV27|TRBJ2-2
CASSLNDGLAGDTGELFF
>TRBV11-2|TRBJ2-2
CASSFRDRGSGELFF
>TRBV6-2/TRBV6-3|TRBJ1-3
CASSSEEGAGNTIYF
>TRBV12-3/TRBV12-4|TRBJ1-1
CASSLWRNTEAFF
>TRBV11-3|TRBJ2-3
CASSLRASTDTQYF
>TRBV2|TRBJ1-2
CASSARRDLYGYTF
>TRBV6-2/TRBV6-3|TRBJ2-2
CASRGDSHGELFF
>TRBV6-2/TRBV6-3|TRBJ1-2
CASSVQGGYGYTF
>TRBV19|TRBJ2-3
CASSRGGSTDTQYF
>TRBV12-3/TRBV12-4|TRBJ1-1
CASSLTGVAEAFF
>TRBV11-3|TRBJ2-1
CASNAGLLGHPPTYNEQFF
>TRBV19|TRBJ1-1
CASSRKNTEAFF
>TRBV27|TRBJ2-3
CASTSRLSGGTDTQYF
>TRBV6-1|TRBJ2-5
CASSGSGDGRETQYF
>TRBV28|TRBJ2-2
CASSLGQENTGELFF
>TRBV4-2|TRBJ2-7
CASSQPGPQPYEQYF
>TRBV6-1|TRBJ1-3
CASSTGSYTLPGNTIYF
>TRBV5-1|TRBJ2-3
CASSRAGGGFVTDTQYF
>TRBV13|TRBJ1-1
CASSLRTGNTEAFF
>TRBV27|TRBJ2-1
CASSLFRAGGPIEQFF
>TRBV2|TRBJ1-2
CASGEAGARVYGYTF
>TRBV19|TRBJ2-7
CTSSIPGHYEQYF
>TRBV19|TRBJ1-2
CASSDGQGSHRGYTF